This T cell receptor (beta chain) was sequenced in a study of blood T cells in healthy people across ages. General study points: Age brought a roughly linear fall in TCR beta diversity measured per million T cells.

Next came a second PCR, run for about 6 to 11 cycles, which used a sample-barcoded 5' primer along with a J-beta primer mix. TCRdb passed the 5' RACE reads through MiXCR, listing each CDR3 protein once. The sample has 650,000 to 1,000,000 distinct CDR3 sequences, 36% seen once. This clonotype appeared a few times. Its antigen remains unknown. The source material was blood. This sequence was found in a man younger than 30 in good health.

CDR3 nucleotides: TGCGCCAGCAGCCAAGATCAGGGAGCCAATGAGCAGTTCTTC. This sequence encodes CASSQDQGANEQFF. The genes are TRBV4-3 and TRBJ2-1, with D perhaps matching TRBD1 or TRBD2 (5 bases each). V lost 0 bases to trimming and J lost 6 bases, with 9 bases between them. The CDR3 spans 14 residues. Germline-derived CDR1 and CDR2 are LGHNA and YSLEER.